The 28 T cell receptor beta chains in this list originate from one sample, sequenced in a study of T cells after yellow fever vaccination. Using its own MiXCR run on the 5' RACE reads, TCRdb lists one record per CDR3 protein. Among some 340,000 distinct CDR3 sequences listed, around 11% were seen once. The sample was CD4+ T cells sorted from PBMCs, taken 45 days after the yellow fever booster vaccination. These receptors were taken from a man aged 18 to 29 who received the YFV17D yellow fever vaccine.

The V gene is TRBV14, the J gene TRBJ2-6; 8 positions agree with TRBD1. The CDR3 totals 20 residues. With V trimmed by 0 bases and J by 0 bases, 10 bases remained unmatched. CDR1 is SGHDN, CDR2 FVKESK, per germline. DNA of the CDR3: TGTGCCAGCAGCCAAGATCTGTGGACAGGGATCTCCTCTGGGGCCAACGTCCTGACTTTC. It codes for CASSQDLWTGISSGANVLTF.

The chain recombines TRBV7-3 with TRBJ2-3, with D unclear. Trimming shortened V by 5 bases and J by 7 bases, and 19 bases separated the two germline ends. The germline gives CDR1 SGHTA, CDR2 FQGTGA. The CDR3 has 15 amino acids. CDR3 region: CASSLTDVLSNTQYF. The CDR3 nucleotides are TGTGCCAGCAGCCTTACGGACGTCCTCTCGAATACGCAGTATTTT.

This clonotype was seen a handful of times. V is TRBV12-3 or TRBV12-4 and J is TRBJ2-1; tentative D call: TRBD1 (5 bases). The V and J ends lost 8 bases and 8 bases respectively, with 13 bases between them. The CDR3 is 12 residues long. The CDR3 bases are TGTGCCAGCGCCCCAGGGCGCGATGAGCAGTTCTTC. The encoded protein is CASAPGRDEQFF.

This rearrangement joins TRBV9 to TRBJ1-5, with TRBD1 as a possible D gene (5 bases). Trimming pared 0 bases from V and 7 bases from J, leaving 14 bases between. CDR3 size: 15 residues. CDR1 is SGDLS and CDR2 is YYNGEE in the germline V gene. CDR3 in amino acids: CASSVDPNRDQPQHF. The CDR3 DNA sequence: TGTGCCAGCAGCGTAGATCCAAACCGGGACCAGCCCCAGCATTTT. Using reference TRBV9 and TRBJ1-5 for the parts outside the CDR3, the full variable domain is DSGVTQTPKHLITATGQRVTLRCSPRSGDLSVYWYQQSLDQGLQFLIQYYNGEERAKGNILERFSAQQFPDLHSELNLSSLELGDSALYFCASSVDPNRDQPQHFGDGTRLSIL.

This clonotype was detected only a few times. The chain uses TRBV6-2 or TRBV6-3 and TRBJ2-2, with D perhaps being TRBD1 or TRBD2 (5 bases each). The CDR3 runs to 14 residues. Germline V gene sequence: CDR1 MNHEY, CDR2 SVGEGT. V was pared by 8 bases and J by 8 bases, with 18 bases between. For the CDR3, the DNA is TGTGCCAGCCGACGTGACAGTCCGGGGGGGGAGCTGTTTTTT. Residues: CASRRDSPGGELFF.

This clonotype was detected many times. The rearrangement uses TRBV5-8 and TRBJ2-7; 8 bases map to TRBD1. Unmatched junction bases numbered 10, after V lost 5 bases and J lost 3 bases. The germline CDR1 and CDR2 sequences are SGHTS and YDEGEE. The CDR3 runs 15 residues. The CDR3 DNA reads as TGTGCCAGCAGTCTTGACAGGGGTCTTATCTACGAGCAGTACTTC. This gives the protein CASSLDRGLIYEQYF.

The V call is TRBV5-1, the J call TRBJ2-1, with TRBD2 identical over 7 bases. CDR1 is SGHRS, CDR2 YFSETQ, per germline. The CDR3 covers 13 residues. Germline trimming cut 3 bases from V and 7 bases from J; bases unmatched to any gene: 4. This chain's CDR3 is CASSWGSGNEQFF. The CDR3 region has the DNA TGCGCCAGCAGCTGGGGTAGCGGGAATGAGCAGTTCTTC.

The chain couples TRBV29-1 to TRBJ1-1, with D maybe TRBD1 (6 bases). Germline V lookup: CDR1 SQVTM, CDR2 ANQGSEA. The CDR3 covers 13 residues. V was shortened by 5 bases and J by 5 bases, with 15 bases between the two germline ends. CDR3 sequence (DNA): TGCAGCGTTTCCCGGGGGGCGCGGACTGAAGCTTTCTTT. Protein sequence: CSVSRGARTEAFF.

This chain links TRBV5-1 with TRBJ1-2; a weak D match, TRBD1 (5 bases). Germline assignment: CDR1 SGHRS and CDR2 YFSETQ. This CDR3 spans 15 amino acids. Trimming left V 4 bases short and J 8 bases short, with 21 bases between. The CDR3 DNA reads as TGCGCCAGCAGCCCTGGCCCAGGAGCGGAGGGGGGCTACACCTTC. Protein sequence: CASSPGPGAEGGYTF.

V gene TRBV20-1 combines with J gene TRBJ2-5; D is perhaps TRBD2 (6 bases). Per the germline V gene, CDR1 is DFQATT and CDR2 is SNEGSKA (reference sequence). This CDR3 is built from 14 residues. Trimming left V 1 base short and J 4 bases short, with 13 bases between. CDR3 amino acids: CSARGGWGGETQYF. CDR3 in DNA: TGCAGTGCTAGAGGGGGCTGGGGAGGAGAGACCCAGTACTTC.

V gene TRBV20-1 combines with J gene TRBJ2-5; 7 nucleotides line up with TRBD1. The CDR3 length is 16 residues. The V gene's germline CDR1 is DFQATT and CDR2 SNEGSKA (reference sequence). With V trimmed by 0 bases and J by 5 bases, 12 bases remained unmatched. The CDR3 loop is CSARDPGGQTAETQYF. CDR3 bases: TGCAGTGCTAGAGACCCTGGGGGACAGACGGCGGAGACCCAGTACTTC.

In this sample, this clonotype turned up many times. This chain connects TRBV24-1 to TRBJ2-1, with D possibly matching TRBD1 (6 bases). V lost 4 bases to trimming and J lost 6 bases, with 12 bases between them. The V gene's germline CDR1 is KGHDR and CDR2 SFDVKD. CDR3 length: 14 residues. CDR3 nucleotide sequence: TGTGCCACCAGTGACGGTGGACAGTCCAATGAGCAGTTCTTC. Amino acid sequence: CATSDGGQSNEQFF.

This sequence joins TRBV5-1 and TRBJ2-2; D remains ambiguous. V was pared by 0 bases and J by 0 bases, with 6 bases between. Germline lookup yields CDR1 SGHRS and CDR2 YFSETQ. CDR3 size: 15 residues. The CDR3, as DNA: TGCGCCAGCAGCTTGGATGACCCGAACACCGGGGAGCTGTTTTTT. It is translated as CASSLDDPNTGELFF. Using reference TRBV5-1 and TRBJ2-2 for the parts outside the CDR3, the full variable domain is KAGVTQTPRYLIKTRGQQVTLSCSPISGHRSVSWYQQTPGQGLQFLFEYFSETQRNKGNFPGRFSGRQFSNSRSEMNVSTLELGDSALYLCASSLDDPNTGELFFGEGSRLTVL.

This clonotype has only a few counts. The CDR3 reads CASSQVGAGRAKDGYTF. CDR3 coding DNA: TGCGCCAGCAGCCAAGTCGGGGCAGGGCGGGCTAAGGATGGCTACACCTTC. The rearrangement links TRBV4-1 to TRBJ1-2; the D gene is possibly TRBD1 (5 bases). The CDR3 runs to 17 residues. CDR1 and CDR2 (germline): MGHRA, YSYEKL. V lost 1 base and J 6 bases, leaving 21 bases between the germline ends.

This clonotype occurred many times. The chain combines TRBV12-3 or TRBV12-4 with TRBJ2-7; D might be TRBD1 (6 bases). CDR3 length equals 13 residues. V was clipped by 3 bases and J by 5 bases, with 11 bases between them. The CDR3 DNA is TGTGCCAGCAGTTTCAACAGGGCCAACGAGCAGTACTTC. Residues: CASSFNRANEQYF.

In this sample, this clonotype turned up a few times. This chain connects TRBV20-1 to TRBJ1-2, with D hard to call. CDR3 length: 14 amino acids. V lost 2 bases, J lost 5 bases, and 15 bases lay in between. CDR1 is DFQATT and CDR2 is SNEGSKA in the germline V gene (reference sequence). The CDR3 sequence is CSARLPGSPYGYTF. DNA for the CDR3: TGCAGTGCTAGACTTCCCGGGTCCCCTTATGGCTACACCTTC.

In its sample, this clonotype was seen a few times. V gene TRBV7-2 combines with J gene TRBJ1-4; a weak D match, TRBD1 (6 bases). V gave up 5 bases and J gave up 7 bases, with 11 bases separating them. Germline loops: CDR1 SGHTA, CDR2 FQGNSA. This CDR3 region has 13 residues. The CDR3 bases are TGTGCCAGCAGCCAACCACAGGGTGAAAAACTGTTTTTT. Residues: CASSQPQGEKLFF.

A few counts support this clonotype. J is TRBJ1-1 and V is TRBV6-6, with D possibly matching TRBD1 (5 bases). V was trimmed by 6 bases and J by 1 base, leaving 12 bases between them. Germline CDR1 reads MNHNY; CDR2 reads SVGAGI (reference sequence). The CDR3 sequence is 14 residues long. CDR3 bases: TGTGCCAGCAGCCCAGGGTGGGCGAACACTGAAGCTTTCTTT. This gives the protein CASSPGWANTEAFF.

The chain recombines TRBV5-1 with TRBJ2-1; 9 bases line up with TRBD1. Trimming at V came to 4 bases and at J to 9 bases, leaving 14 bases not matched to a gene. The CDR3 is 16 amino acids. Germline loops: CDR1 SGHRS, CDR2 YFSETQ. The CDR3 loop reads CASSLNRGLSLSEQFF. The CDR3 DNA follows: TGCGCCAGCAGCCTTAACAGGGGGCTTTCCTTATCTGAGCAGTTCTTC. The entire variable domain, with the rest obtained from reference TRBV5-1 and TRBJ2-1, is as follows: KAGVTQTPRYLIKTRGQQVTLSCSPISGHRSVSWYQQTPGQGLQFLFEYFSETQRNKGNFPGRFSGRQFSNSRSEMNVSTLELGDSALYLCASSLNRGLSLSEQFFGPGTRLTVL.

The CDR3 reads CASSLGGITYEQYF. The CDR3 DNA follows: TGTGCCAGCAGCTTGGGGGGGATTACCTACGAGCAGTACTTC. This chain uses TRBV5-6 with TRBJ2-7; perhaps D is TRBD1 or TRBD2 (5 bases each). Between the trimmed V and J ends, which lost 0 bases and 2 bases, there was a span of 9 bases. The CDR3 is made up of 14 amino acids. The germline V gene has CDR1 SGHDT and CDR2 YYEEEE.

This rearrangement joins TRBV5-1 to TRBJ2-3; D might be TRBD2 (6 bases). This CDR3 has 14 amino acids. Deletions cut 6 bases from V and 2 bases from J, with 13 bases between. Germline V gives CDR1 SGHRS, CDR2 YFSETQ. The CDR3: CASKVAAITDTQYF. The CDR3 DNA follows: TGCGCCAGCAAAGTAGCGGCCATCACAGATACGCAGTATTTT.

A few counts support this clonotype. This chain uses TRBV11-2 with TRBJ2-3, with TRBD2 identical over 10 bases. Germline CDR1 SGHAT, CDR2 FQNNGV. V gave up 1 base and J gave up 6 bases; unmatched junction bases: 10. This CDR3 has 17 residues. The CDR3 bases are TGTGCCAGCAGCTTAGCCCTAGCGGGGGCTCCCGGCGATACGCAGTATTTT. Residues: CASSLALAGAPGDTQYF.

The rearrangement joins TRBV10-3 to TRBJ1-1, with D possibly being TRBD1 (5 bases). The length of the CDR3 is 15 residues. The V end lost 2 bases, the J end lost 2 bases, and 12 bases lay between the germline ends. Germline values: CDR1 ENHRY, CDR2 SYGVKD. The CDR3 protein is CAISEIWGGNTEAFF. The CDR3, as DNA: TGTGCCATCAGTGAGATTTGGGGCGGAAACACTGAAGCTTTCTTT.

The chain has TRBV6-5 and TRBJ1-2; 7 bases align to TRBD1. Germline loops: CDR1 MNHEY, CDR2 SVGAGI. The CDR3 is made up of 13 amino acids. The trim removed 0 bases at V and 13 bases at J, leaving 8 bases unmatched. The CDR3 coding sequence is TGTGCCAGCAGTTACTCGCGTACAGGGGTGGGCACCTTC. It translates to CASSYSRTGVGTF.

This clonotype was counted between two and nine times. The J gene is TRBJ2-7, the V gene TRBV5-1; TRBD2 matches at 8 bases. With 3 bases clipped from V and 0 bases from J, the junction kept 8 bases outside the gene matches. The CDR3 spans 16 residues. The germline V gene encodes CDR1 SGHRS and CDR2 YFSETQ. CDR3 nucleotide sequence: TGCGCCAGCAGCTCGCCGGTTGCGGGGGGCTCCTACGAGCAGTACTTC. Translated: CASSSPVAGGSYEQYF.

In this sample, this clonotype turned up many times. The J gene is TRBJ1-2, the V gene TRBV6-1, with TRBD1 identical over 9 bases. The CDR3 has 14 residues. The trim removed 4 bases at V and 6 bases at J, leaving 6 bases unmatched. The germline V gene has CDR1 MNHNS and CDR2 SASEGT. The CDR3: CASSVLQGAHGYTF. The DNA for the CDR3 is TGTGCCAGCAGTGTCTTACAGGGGGCCCATGGCTACACCTTC.

This clonotype has only a few counts. The chain joins TRBV10-3 to TRBJ2-7, with a weak D call TRBD1 (6 bases). V lost 6 bases, J lost 6 bases, and 9 bases lay in between. The germline V gene has CDR1 ENHRY and CDR2 SYGVKD. The CDR3 consists of 11 residues. As DNA, the CDR3 is TGTGCCATCAGGGGGGACACCGAGCAGTACGTC. Translated, it gives CAIRGDTEQYV.

The chain links TRBV20-1 to TRBJ1-1; D gene uncertain. The germline gives CDR1 DFQATT, CDR2 SNEGSKA (reference sequence). This CDR3 contains 13 residues. The germline V and J ends were trimmed by 3 bases and 0 bases, with 8 bases remaining between them. CDR3 nucleotides: TGCAGTGCTAGGGGCCAGTTGAACACTGAAGCTTTCTTT. It yields the protein CSARGQLNTEAFF.